What follows describes a single T cell receptor beta chain. The antigen is unknown. Germline V gene data show CDR1 as SGHDN and CDR2 as FVKESK. After removal of 0 bases from V and 7 bases from J, the junction contained 11 bases not matched to a gene. This CDR3 region has 17 residues. This sample is drawn from a study of beta chain features in type 1 diabetes. Overall study results and limits: Insertion counts at VDJ junctions were lower in type 1 diabetes patients, who also showed more deletions there.

Reverse transcription of all isolated RNA meant that expressed TCRB transcripts were sequenced. Produced via immunoSEQ multiplex PCR; TCRdb's table is partial and in-frame only. This table has 250,000 to 350,000 clones, approximately 9.9% appearing once. J is TRBJ2-4 and V is TRBV14; TRBD2 matches 8 bases. This TCR was sampled from a woman aged 25 to 39 in good health. The material sequenced was naive CD4+ T cells from blood. CDR3 sequence: CASSQDRGLAGLNIQYF. The CDR3 coding sequence is TGTGCCAGCAGCCAAGATCGGGGCTTAGCGGGACTTAACATTCAGTACTTC.